A single T cell receptor beta chain is shown here with its context. What it recognizes is unknown. Germline CDR1 SGDLS, CDR2 YYNGEE. Trimming left V 4 bases short and J 1 base short, with 12 bases between. The CDR3 contains 15 residues. TCRdb independently ran MiXCR on the reads; one entry per CDR3 protein. This table has some 97,000 distinct CDR3 sequences, 20% to 30% appearing once. This sample was taken from a study of T cell repertoires in cytomegalovirus infection. As for the study in general: A matching HLA type, together with CMV infection, was signaled by public TCR beta signatures.

Study-level results: The response measured ex vivo was dominated by TCR beta clonotypes (HLA-C-restricted and CMV-specific).

The V call is TRBV9, the J call TRBJ2-1; D may be TRBD2 (5 bases). Sequencing input: CD8+ T cells from PBMCs. The origin of this receptor is a human donor in good health (CMV status not recorded). Some clones in this sample may be carry-over from other donors' samples. This chain's CDR3 is CASSSLDSSYNEQFF. In DNA form, the CDR3 reads TGTGCCAGCAGCTCCCTGGACTCGTCCTACAATGAGCAGTTCTTC. Full variable domain (remainder filled in from reference TRBV9 and TRBJ2-1): DSGVTQTPKHLITATGQRVTLRCSPRSGDLSVYWYQQSLDQGLQFLIQYYNGEERAKGNILERFSAQQFPDLHSELNLSSLELGDSALYFCASSSLDSSYNEQFFGPGTRLTVL.